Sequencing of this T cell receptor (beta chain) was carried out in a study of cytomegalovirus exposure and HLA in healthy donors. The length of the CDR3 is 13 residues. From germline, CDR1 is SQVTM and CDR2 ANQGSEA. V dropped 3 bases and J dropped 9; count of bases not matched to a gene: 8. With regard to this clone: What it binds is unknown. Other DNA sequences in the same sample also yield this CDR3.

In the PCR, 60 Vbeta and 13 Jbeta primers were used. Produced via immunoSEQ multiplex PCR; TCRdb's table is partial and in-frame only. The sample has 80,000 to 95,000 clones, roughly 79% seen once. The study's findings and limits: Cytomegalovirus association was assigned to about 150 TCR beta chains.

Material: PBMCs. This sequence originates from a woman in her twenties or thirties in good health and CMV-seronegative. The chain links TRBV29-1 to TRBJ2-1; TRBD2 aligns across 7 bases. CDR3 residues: CSVDGLAVSEQFF. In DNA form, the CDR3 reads TGCAGCGTTGATGGGCTAGCGGTCAGTGAGCAGTTCTTC.